The 15 T cell receptor beta chains below come from one sample, sequenced in a study of T cell responses to AZD1222 COVID-19 vaccine. The protocol was immunoSEQ multiplex PCR, while the TCRdb copy is restricted to in-frame clones and leaves out a portion. The table shows under 150,000 clones, with approximately 88% occurring only once. The sequenced sample was peripheral blood, obtained 28 days after the second AZD1222 dose. The receptors stem from an adult who received the AZD1222 COVID-19 vaccine.

V is TRBV2 and J is TRBJ2-7; 7 bases are shared with TRBD1. The CDR3 has 14 amino acids. The ends lost 6 bases at V and 4 bases at J; junction bases unmatched: 9. CDR1 SNHLY and CDR2 FYNNEI come from the germline V gene. The CDR3 loop is CASSTTGTSYEQYF. CDR3 bases: TGTGCCAGCAGCACGACAGGGACCAGTTACGAGCAGTACTTC. The whole variable domain, filled in from reference TRBV2 and TRBJ2-7, reads EPEVTQTPSHQVTQMGQEVILRCVPISNHLYFYWYRQILGQKVEFLVSFYNNEISEKSEIFDDQFSVERPDGSNFTLKIRSTKLEDSAMYFCASSTTGTSYEQYFGPGTRLTVT.

The CDR3 reads CASSPGGQTNQPQHF. The CDR3 DNA reads as TGTGCCAGCAGCCCTGGGGGACAGACCAATCAGCCCCAGCATTTT. The gene calls are TRBV9 and TRBJ1-5; 7 bases line up with TRBD1. This CDR3 is built from 15 residues. V shed 4 bases and J 3 bases; nucleotides not matched to a gene: 7. Germline loops: CDR1 SGDLS, CDR2 YYNGEE.

This chain connects TRBV19 to TRBJ1-3, with unresolved D. The CDR3 totals 14 residues. Germline V CDR1 and CDR2: LNHDA, SQIVND (reference sequence). V lost 8 bases, J lost 0 bases, and 11 bases lay in between. Written as DNA, the CDR3 is TGTGCCAGTGCTTTGGGTCTCTCTGGAAACACCATATATTTT. The encoded protein is CASALGLSGNTIYF.

The chain joins TRBV7-2 to TRBJ1-2, with TRBD1 matching over 7 bases. V trimming: 5 bases; J trimming: 6 bases; junction bases outside the gene matches: 12. The germline CDR1 and CDR2 sequences are SGHTA and FQGNSA. This CDR3 has 15 residues. CDR3 DNA sequence: TGTGCCAGCAGCCCGACTAGGGGGACAGTAGATGGCTACACCTTC. Encoded protein: CASSPTRGTVDGYTF. Full variable domain (rest looked up from reference TRBV7-2 and TRBJ1-2): GAGVSQSPSNKVTEKGKDVELRCDPISGHTALYWYRQSLGQGLEFLIYFQGNSAPDKSGLPSDRFSAERTGGSVSTLTIQRTQQEDSAVYLCASSPTRGTVDGYTFGSGTRLTVV.

The chain employs TRBV2 and TRBJ2-7; D not certain. Trimming removed 5 bases at V and 3 bases at J, with 5 bases between. Germline-derived CDR1 and CDR2 are SNHLY and FYNNEI. This CDR3 region has 11 residues. The CDR3 region is CASSYNYEQYF. CDR3 bases: TGTGCCAGCAGTTACAACTACGAGCAGTACTTC.

V is TRBV4-2 and J is TRBJ2-7; weak D call: TRBD2 (5 bases). The V gene's germline CDR1 is LGHNA and CDR2 YNFKEQ. The CDR3 loop spans 15 amino acids. Trimming removed 4 bases from V and 5 bases from J, with 18 bases in between. CDR3 protein: CASSPQIGGRHEQYF. As DNA, the CDR3 is TGTGCCAGCAGCCCCCAGATAGGAGGACGGCACGAGCAGTACTTC.

The chain is built from TRBV18 and TRBJ1-1; 9 bases fit TRBD1. V lost 3 bases and J lost 11; bases outside the gene matches: 4. Germline CDR1 reads KGHSH; CDR2 reads LQKENI. The CDR3 spans 12 residues. CDR3 residues: CASSPRTGEAFF. The CDR3 coding sequence is TGTGCCAGCTCACCCAGGACAGGGGAGGCTTTCTTT.

CDR3 nucleotides: TGTGCCAGCAGCCCCGGGGACAGGGGAACCTATGGCTACACCTTC. Translation: CASSPGDRGTYGYTF. The chain combines TRBV28 with TRBJ1-2; 10 bases agree with TRBD1. Germline V gives CDR1 MDHEN, CDR2 SYDVKM. Trimming took 6 bases from V and 4 from J; bases not matched to a gene: 8. The CDR3 spans 15 residues.

Only a few counts were recorded for this clone. This sequence joins TRBV27 and TRBJ2-7, with 16 bases identical to TRBD2. After removal of 6 bases from V and 7 bases from J, the junction contained 9 bases not matched to a gene. This CDR3 contains 16 residues. CDR1 and CDR2 (germline): MNHEY, SMNVEV (reference sequence). The CDR3, as DNA: TGTGCCAGCAGGCCCGGGACTAGCGGGGGGGCAGGGGAGCAGTACTTC. The encoded protein is CASRPGTSGGAGEQYF.

The chain joins TRBV9 to TRBJ2-7, with 8 nucleotides matching TRBD1. V gave up 0 bases and J gave up 2 bases; unmatched junction bases: 4. Germline V CDR1 and CDR2: SGDLS, YYNGEE. The CDR3 loop spans 15 amino acids. The CDR3 is CASSVAGQGPYEQYF. As DNA, the CDR3 is TGTGCCAGCAGCGTAGCTGGACAGGGCCCCTACGAGCAGTACTTC.

The rearrangement links TRBV9 to TRBJ1-4; TRBD1 agrees at 12 bases. Germline V gene lookup returns CDR1 SGDLS and CDR2 YYNGEE. V was clipped by 3 bases and J by 5 bases; unmatched bases: 5. The CDR3 is 16 amino acids. CDR3 sequence reads: CASSAGTGGSNEKLFF. The CDR3 region has the DNA TGTGCCAGCAGCGCCGGGACAGGGGGCTCGAATGAAAAACTGTTTTTT.

This sequence joins TRBV25-1 and TRBJ1-6; TRBD1 matches at 7 bases. The CDR3 extends over 17 amino acids. Germline-derived CDR1 and CDR2 are MGHDK and SYGVNS. Trimming removed 1 base from V and 10 bases from J; junction bases left unmatched: 13. CDR3 DNA: TGTGCCAGCAGTGAATCAACCACAGGGGTCGTAGGGTCACCCCTCCACTTT. Its protein is CASSESTTGVVGSPLHF.

V and J are TRBV29-1 and TRBJ2-5; either TRBD1 or TRBD2 may supply D (6 bases each). V was clipped by 2 bases and J by 5 bases, with 9 bases between them. Germline-derived CDR1 and CDR2 are SQVTM and ANQGSEA. This CDR3 region has 12 residues. CDR3: CSVEQGGETQYF. The CDR3 coding sequence is TGCAGCGTTGAACAAGGGGGGGAGACCCAGTACTTC.

This clone was recorded only once. V and J are TRBV19 and TRBJ2-1; TRBD1 aligns across 7 bases. CDR3 length: 15 residues. The junction had 14 bases not matched to a gene; V was cut back by 5 bases and J by 10 bases. The germline V gene encodes CDR1 LNHDA and CDR2 SQIVND (reference sequence). CDR3 DNA sequence: TGTGCCAGTAGTCCTCCAAGGGGGCTTGGCGGGGAGCAGTTCTTC. Translating gives CASSPPRGLGGEQFF.

This chain links TRBV28 with TRBJ1-2, with 10 positions matching TRBD1. The germline V gene encodes CDR1 MDHEN and CDR2 SYDVKM. The CDR3 spans 15 residues. V was pared by 2 bases and J by 4 bases, with 4 bases of the junction left unmatched. The DNA for the CDR3 is TGTGCCAGCAGTTTAGGGACAGGGGACCTCTATGGCTACACCTTC. Its translation is CASSLGTGDLYGYTF.